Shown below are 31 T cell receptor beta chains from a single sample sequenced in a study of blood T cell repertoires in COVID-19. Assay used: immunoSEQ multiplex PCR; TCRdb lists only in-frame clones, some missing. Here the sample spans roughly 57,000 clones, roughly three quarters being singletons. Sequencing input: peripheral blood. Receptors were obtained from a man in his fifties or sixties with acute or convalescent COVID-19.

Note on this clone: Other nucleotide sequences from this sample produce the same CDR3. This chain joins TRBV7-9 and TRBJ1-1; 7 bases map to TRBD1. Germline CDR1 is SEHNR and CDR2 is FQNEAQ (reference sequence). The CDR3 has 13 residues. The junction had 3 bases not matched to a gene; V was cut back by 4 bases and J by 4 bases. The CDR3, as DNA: TGTGCCAGCAGCTCTCAGGGGGGCACTGAAGCTTTCTTT. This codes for CASSSQGGTEAFF. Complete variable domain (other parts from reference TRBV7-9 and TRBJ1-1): DTGVSQNPRHKITKRGQNVTFRCDPISEHNRLYWYRQTLGQGPEFLTYFQNEAQLEKSRLLSDRFSAERPKGSFSTLEIQRTEQGDSAMYLCASSSQGGTEAFFGQGTRLTVV.

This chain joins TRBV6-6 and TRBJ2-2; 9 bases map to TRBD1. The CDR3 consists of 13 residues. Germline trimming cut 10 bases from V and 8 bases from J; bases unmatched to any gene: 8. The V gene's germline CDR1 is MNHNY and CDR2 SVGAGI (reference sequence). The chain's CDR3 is CATWGQGKGELFF. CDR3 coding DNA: TGTGCCACCTGGGGACAGGGCAAGGGGGAGCTGTTTTTT.

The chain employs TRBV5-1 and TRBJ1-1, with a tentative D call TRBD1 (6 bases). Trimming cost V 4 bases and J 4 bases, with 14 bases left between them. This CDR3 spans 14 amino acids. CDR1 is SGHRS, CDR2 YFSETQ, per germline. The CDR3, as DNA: TGCGCCAGCAGCGTATTAGGACAGCCCACTGAAGCTTTCTTT. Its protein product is CASSVLGQPTEAFF.

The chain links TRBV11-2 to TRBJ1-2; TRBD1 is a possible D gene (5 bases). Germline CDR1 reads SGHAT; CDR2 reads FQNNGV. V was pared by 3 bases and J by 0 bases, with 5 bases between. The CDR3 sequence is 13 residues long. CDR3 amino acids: CASSLTANYGYTF. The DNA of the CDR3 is TGTGCCAGCAGCTTGACAGCTAACTATGGCTACACCTTC.

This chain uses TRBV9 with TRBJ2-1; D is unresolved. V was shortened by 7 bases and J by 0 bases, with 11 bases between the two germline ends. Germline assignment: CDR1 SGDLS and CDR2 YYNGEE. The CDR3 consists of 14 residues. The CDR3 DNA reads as TGTGCCAGCGGAGCGCTCAACTCCTACAATGAGCAGTTCTTC. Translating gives CASGALNSYNEQFF.

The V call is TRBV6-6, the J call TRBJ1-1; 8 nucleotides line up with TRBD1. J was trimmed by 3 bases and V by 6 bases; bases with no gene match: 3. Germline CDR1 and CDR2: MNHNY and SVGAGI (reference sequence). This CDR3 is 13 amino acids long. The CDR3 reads CASSRTGYTEAFF. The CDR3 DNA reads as TGTGCCAGCAGCCGGACAGGGTACACTGAAGCTTTCTTT.

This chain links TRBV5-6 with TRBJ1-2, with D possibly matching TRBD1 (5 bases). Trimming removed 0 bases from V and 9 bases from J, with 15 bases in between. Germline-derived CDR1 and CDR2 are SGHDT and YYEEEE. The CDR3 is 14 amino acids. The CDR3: CASSLAGGDVSYTF. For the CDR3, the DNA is TGTGCCAGCAGCTTGGCCGGAGGGGATGTGAGCTACACCTTC.

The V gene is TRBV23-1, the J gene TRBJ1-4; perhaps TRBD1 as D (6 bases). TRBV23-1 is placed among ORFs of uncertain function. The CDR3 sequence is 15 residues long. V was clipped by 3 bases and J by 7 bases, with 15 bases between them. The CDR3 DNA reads TGCGCCAGCAGTCAGGTGGGACACGGATTTGAAAAACTGTTTTTT. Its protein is CASSQVGHGFEKLFF.

The CDR3 loop is CASSPHGETQYF. In DNA form, the CDR3 reads TGCGCCAGCAGCCCCCACGGAGAGACCCAGTACTTC. This chain uses TRBV5-1 with TRBJ2-5; D is undetermined. Trimming pared 4 bases from V and 4 bases from J, leaving 8 bases between. The germline V gene has CDR1 SGHRS and CDR2 YFSETQ. The CDR3 has 12 amino acids.

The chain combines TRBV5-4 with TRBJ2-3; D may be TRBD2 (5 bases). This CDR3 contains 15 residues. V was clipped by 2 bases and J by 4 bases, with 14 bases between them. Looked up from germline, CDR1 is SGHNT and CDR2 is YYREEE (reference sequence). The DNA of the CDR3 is TGTGCCAGCAGCTTAAAAGAGCGGCAAGCAGATACGCAGTATTTT. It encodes CASSLKERQADTQYF. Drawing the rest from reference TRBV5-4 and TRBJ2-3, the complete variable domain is ETGVTQSPTHLIKTRGQQVTLRCSSQSGHNTVSWYQQALGQGPQFIFQYYREEENGRGNFPPRFSGLQFPNYSSELNVNALELDDSALYLCASSLKERQADTQYFGPGTRLTVL.

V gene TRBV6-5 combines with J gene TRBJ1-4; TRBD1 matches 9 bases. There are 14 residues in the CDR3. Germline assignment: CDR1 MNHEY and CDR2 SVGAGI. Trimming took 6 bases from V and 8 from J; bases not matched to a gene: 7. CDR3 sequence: CASRRTGGDEKLFF. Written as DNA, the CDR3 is TGTGCCAGCAGAAGAACAGGGGGCGACGAAAAACTGTTTTTT.

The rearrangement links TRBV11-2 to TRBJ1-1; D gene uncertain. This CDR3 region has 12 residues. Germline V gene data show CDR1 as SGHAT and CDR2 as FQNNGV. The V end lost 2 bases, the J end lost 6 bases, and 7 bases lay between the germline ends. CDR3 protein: CASSLSLSEAFF. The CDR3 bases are TGTGCCAGCAGCTTATCTCTGTCTGAAGCTTTCTTT. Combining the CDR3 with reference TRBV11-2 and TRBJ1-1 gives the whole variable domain EAGVAQSPRYKIIEKRQSVAFWCNPISGHATLYWYQQILGQGPKLLIQFQNNGVVDDSQLPKDRFSAERLKGVDSTLKIQPAKLEDSAVYLCASSLSLSEAFFGQGTRLTVV.

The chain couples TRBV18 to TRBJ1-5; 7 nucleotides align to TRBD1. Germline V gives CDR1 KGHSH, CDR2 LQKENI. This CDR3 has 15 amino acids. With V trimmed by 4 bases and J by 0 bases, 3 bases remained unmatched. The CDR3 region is CASSRDSYSNQPQHF. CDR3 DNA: TGTGCCAGCTCACGGGACAGCTATAGCAATCAGCCCCAGCATTTT.

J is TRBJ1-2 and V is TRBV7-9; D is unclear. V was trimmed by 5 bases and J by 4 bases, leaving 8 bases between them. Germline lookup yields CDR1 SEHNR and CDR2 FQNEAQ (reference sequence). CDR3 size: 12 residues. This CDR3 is CASSRGGYGYTF. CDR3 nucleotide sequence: TGTGCCAGCAGCCGTGGCGGCTATGGCTACACCTTC.

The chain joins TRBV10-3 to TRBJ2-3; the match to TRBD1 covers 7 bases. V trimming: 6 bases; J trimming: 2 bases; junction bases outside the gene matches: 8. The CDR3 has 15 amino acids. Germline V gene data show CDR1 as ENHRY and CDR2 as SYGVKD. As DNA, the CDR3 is TGTGCCATCAGCAAACAGGGGATTAACACAGATACGCAGTATTTT. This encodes CAISKQGINTDTQYF.

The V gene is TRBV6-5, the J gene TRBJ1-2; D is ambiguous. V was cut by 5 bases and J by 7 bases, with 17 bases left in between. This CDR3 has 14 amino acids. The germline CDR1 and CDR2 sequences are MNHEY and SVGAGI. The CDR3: CASSLAGRLGGYTF. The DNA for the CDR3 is TGTGCCAGCAGTCTAGCGGGTCGGCTGGGTGGCTACACCTTC.

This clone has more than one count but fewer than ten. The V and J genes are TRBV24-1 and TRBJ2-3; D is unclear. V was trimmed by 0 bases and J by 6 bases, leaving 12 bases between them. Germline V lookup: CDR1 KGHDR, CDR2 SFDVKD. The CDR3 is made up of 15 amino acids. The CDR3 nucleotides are TGTGCCACCAGTGATTTGAAGCCACCGGTGGATACGCAGTATTTT. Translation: CATSDLKPPVDTQYF.

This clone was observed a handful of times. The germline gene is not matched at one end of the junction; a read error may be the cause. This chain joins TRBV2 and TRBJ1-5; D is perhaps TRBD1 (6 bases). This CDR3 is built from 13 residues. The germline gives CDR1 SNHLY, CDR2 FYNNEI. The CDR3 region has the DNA TGTGCCAGCAGTGAGGACAGATATCAGGCCCAGCATTTT. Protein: CASSEDRYQAQHF.

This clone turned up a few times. CDR3 DNA: TGTGCCACCAGTGACCGACTAGCGGGGGGACCTCCCGGGGAGCTGTTTTTT. It yields the protein CATSDRLAGGPPGELFF. The V call is TRBV24-1, the J call TRBJ2-2, with 13 bases lining up with TRBD2. Germline V gives CDR1 KGHDR, CDR2 SFDVKD. The CDR3 length is 17 residues. The trim removed 4 bases at V and 6 bases at J, leaving 7 bases unmatched.

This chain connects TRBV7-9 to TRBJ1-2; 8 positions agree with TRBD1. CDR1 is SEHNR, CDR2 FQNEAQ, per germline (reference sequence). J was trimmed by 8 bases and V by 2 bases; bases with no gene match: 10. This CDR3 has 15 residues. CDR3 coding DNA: TGTGCCAGCAGCTTAAGGGCAGGGGGCTTCGGCGGCTACACCTTC. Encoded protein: CASSLRAGGFGGYTF.

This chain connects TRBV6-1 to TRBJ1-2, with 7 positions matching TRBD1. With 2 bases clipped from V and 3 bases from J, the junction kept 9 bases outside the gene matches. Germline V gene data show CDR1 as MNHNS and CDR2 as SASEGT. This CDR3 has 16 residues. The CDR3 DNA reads TGTGCCAGCAGTGAACAGGGGGTAGCCCTTTACTATGGCTACACCTTC. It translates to CASSEQGVALYYGYTF.

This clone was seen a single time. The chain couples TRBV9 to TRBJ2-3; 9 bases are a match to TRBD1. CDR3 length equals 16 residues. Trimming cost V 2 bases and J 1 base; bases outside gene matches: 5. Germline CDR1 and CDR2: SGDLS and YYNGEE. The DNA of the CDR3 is TGTGCCAGCAGCGTGCAACAGGGGGCCGGCACAGATACGCAGTATTTT. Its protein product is CASSVQQGAGTDTQYF.

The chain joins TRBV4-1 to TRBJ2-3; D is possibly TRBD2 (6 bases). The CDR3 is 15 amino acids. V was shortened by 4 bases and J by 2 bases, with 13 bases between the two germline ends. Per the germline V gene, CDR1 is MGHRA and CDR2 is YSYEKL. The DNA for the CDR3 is TGCGCCAGCAGCCGGGACTCTTTCTCCACAGATACGCAGTATTTT. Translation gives CASSRDSFSTDTQYF.

CDR3 sequence (DNA): TGTGCCAGCGGAAGACAGGGCAATCAGCCCCAGCATTTT. Encoded protein: CASGRQGNQPQHF. V usage is TRBV2 and J usage is TRBJ1-5; possibly TRBD1 for D (6 bases). With 8 bases removed from V and 2 bases from J, the gap between germline ends came to 10 bases. The CDR3 runs to 13 residues. Germline CDR1 is SNHLY and CDR2 is FYNNEI.

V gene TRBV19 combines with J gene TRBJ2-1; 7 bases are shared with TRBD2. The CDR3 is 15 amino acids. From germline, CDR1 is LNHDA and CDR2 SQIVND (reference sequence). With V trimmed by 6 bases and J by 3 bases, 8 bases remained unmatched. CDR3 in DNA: TGTGCCAGTAGAAAAGGGACTACAATCTACAATGAGCAGTTCTTC. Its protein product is CASRKGTTIYNEQFF.

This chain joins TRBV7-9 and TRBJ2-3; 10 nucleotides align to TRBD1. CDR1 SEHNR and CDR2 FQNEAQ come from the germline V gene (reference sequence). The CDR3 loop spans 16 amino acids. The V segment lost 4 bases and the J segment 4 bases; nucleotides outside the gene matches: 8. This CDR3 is CASSSLGDRGSDTQYF. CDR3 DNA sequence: TGTGCCAGCAGCTCTTTAGGGGACAGGGGTTCAGATACGCAGTATTTT.

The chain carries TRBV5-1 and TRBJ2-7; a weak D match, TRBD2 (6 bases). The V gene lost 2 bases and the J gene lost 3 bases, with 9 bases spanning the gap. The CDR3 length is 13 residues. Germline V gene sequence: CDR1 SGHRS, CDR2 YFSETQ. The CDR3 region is CASSLRTNYEQYF. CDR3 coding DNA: TGCGCCAGCAGCTTAAGGACTAACTACGAGCAGTACTTC.

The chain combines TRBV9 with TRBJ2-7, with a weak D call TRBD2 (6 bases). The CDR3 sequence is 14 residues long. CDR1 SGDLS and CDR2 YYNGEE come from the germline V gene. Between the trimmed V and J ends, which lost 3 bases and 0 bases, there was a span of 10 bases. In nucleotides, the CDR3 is TGTGCCAGCAGCGCTAGCGATCGCTCCTACGAGCAGTACTTC. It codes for CASSASDRSYEQYF.

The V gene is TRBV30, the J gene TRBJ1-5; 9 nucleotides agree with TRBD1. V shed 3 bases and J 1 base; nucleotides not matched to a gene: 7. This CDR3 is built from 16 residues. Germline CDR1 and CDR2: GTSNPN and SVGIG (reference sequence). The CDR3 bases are TGTGCCTGGAGCGCGGACAGGGGACTAAGCAATCAGCCCCAGCATTTT. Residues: CAWSADRGLSNQPQHF. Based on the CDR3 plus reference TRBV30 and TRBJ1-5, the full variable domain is SQTIHQWPATLVQPVGSPLSLECTVEGTSNPNLYWYRQAAGRGLQLLFYSVGIGQISSEVPQNLSASRPQDRQFILSSKKLLLSDSGFYLCAWSADRGLSNQPQHFGDGTRLSIL.

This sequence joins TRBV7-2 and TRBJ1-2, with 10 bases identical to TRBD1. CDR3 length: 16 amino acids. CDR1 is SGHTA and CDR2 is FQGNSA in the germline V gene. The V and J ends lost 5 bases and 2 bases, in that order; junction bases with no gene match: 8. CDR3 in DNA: TGTGCCAGCAGCCCAACCCGGGACAGGGGAAACTATGGCTACACCTTC. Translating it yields CASSPTRDRGNYGYTF.

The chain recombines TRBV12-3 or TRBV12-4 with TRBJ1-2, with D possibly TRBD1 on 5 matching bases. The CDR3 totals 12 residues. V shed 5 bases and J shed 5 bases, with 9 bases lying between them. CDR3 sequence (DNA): TGTGCCAGCAGTAAAGACAGTTATGGCTACACCTTC. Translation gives CASSKDSYGYTF.